This entry features one T cell receptor beta chain sequence. This entry belongs to a study of blood T cell repertoires in COVID-19. Germline assignment: CDR1 SGDLS and CDR2 YYNGEE. V lost 5 bases, J lost 5 bases, and 14 bases stayed unmatched. The CDR3 length is 16 residues. Method: immunoSEQ multiplex PCR; TCRdb's copy keeps in-frame clones and lacks some. Of 150,000 to 200,000 clones in the sample, less than 90% were seen once. The sample comprised peripheral blood. The rearrangement uses TRBV9 and TRBJ2-3; 7 bases fit TRBD2. This TCR derives from an older woman with COVID-19, enrolled during active disease. CDR3 in amino acids: CASSSRGGSSQDTQYF. In DNA, the CDR3 is TGTGCCAGCAGTTCGCGCGGCGGGAGTTCCCAAGATACGCAGTATTTT. The full variable domain, with the rest looked up from reference TRBV9 and TRBJ2-3, is DSGVTQTPKHLITATGQRVTLRCSPRSGDLSVYWYQQSLDQGLQFLIQYYNGEERAKGNILERFSAQQFPDLHSELNLSSLELGDSALYFCASSSRGGSSQDTQYFGPGTRLTVL.